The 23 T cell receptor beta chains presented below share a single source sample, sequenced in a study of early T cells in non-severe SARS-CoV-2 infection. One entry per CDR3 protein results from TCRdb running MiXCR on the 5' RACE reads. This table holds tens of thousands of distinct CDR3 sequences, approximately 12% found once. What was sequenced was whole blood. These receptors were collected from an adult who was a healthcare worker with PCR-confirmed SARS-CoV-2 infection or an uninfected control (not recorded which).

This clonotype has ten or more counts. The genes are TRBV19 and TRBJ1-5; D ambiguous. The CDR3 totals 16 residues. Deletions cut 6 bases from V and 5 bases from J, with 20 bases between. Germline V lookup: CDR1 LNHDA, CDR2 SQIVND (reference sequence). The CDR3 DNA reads TGTGCCAGTAGCCATAGGTCCGGGGTAGGCGATCAGCCCCAGCATTTT. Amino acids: CASSHRSGVGDQPQHF.

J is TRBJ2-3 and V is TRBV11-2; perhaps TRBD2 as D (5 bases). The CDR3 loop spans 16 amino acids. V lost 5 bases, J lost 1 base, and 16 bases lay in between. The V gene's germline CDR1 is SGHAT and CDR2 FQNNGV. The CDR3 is CASSTSRTGGTDTQYF. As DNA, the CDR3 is TGTGCCAGCAGCACCAGCAGGACCGGGGGCACAGATACGCAGTATTTT.

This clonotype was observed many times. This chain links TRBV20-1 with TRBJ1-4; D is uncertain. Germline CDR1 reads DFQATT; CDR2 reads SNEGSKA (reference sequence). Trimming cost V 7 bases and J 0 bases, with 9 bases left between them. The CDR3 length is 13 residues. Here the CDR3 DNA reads TGCAGTGTGAACAGACCAACTAATGAAAAACTGTTTTTT. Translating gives CSVNRPTNEKLFF.

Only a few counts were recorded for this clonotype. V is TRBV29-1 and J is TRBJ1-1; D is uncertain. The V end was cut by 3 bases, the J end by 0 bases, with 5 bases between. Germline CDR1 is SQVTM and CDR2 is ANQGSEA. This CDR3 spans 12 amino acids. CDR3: CSVDEVNTEAFF. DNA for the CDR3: TGCAGCGTTGACGAAGTGAACACTGAAGCTTTCTTT.

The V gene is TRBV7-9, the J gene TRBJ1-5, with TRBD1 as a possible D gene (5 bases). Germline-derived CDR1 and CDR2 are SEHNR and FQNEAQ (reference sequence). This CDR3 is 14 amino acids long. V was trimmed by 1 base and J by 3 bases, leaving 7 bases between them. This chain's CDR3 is CASSLEGLNQPQHF. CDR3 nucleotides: TGTGCCAGCAGCTTAGAGGGACTCAATCAGCCCCAGCATTTT.

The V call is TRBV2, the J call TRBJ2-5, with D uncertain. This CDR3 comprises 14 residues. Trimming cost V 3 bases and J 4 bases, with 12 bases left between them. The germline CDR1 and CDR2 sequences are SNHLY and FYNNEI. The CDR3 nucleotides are TGTGCCAGCAGTGATCAGGCTTCAGGAGAGACCCAGTACTTC. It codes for CASSDQASGETQYF.

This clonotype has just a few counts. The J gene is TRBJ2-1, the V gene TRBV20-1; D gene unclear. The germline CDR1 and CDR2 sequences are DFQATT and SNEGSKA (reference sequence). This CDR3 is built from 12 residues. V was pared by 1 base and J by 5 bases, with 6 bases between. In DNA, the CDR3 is TGCAGTGCTAGAGGACTTCACAATGAGCAGTTCTTC. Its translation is CSARGLHNEQFF.

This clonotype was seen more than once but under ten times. The CDR3 DNA sequence: TGTGCCAGCAGTTACTCATACCTAGGGGGGAGGGAGACCCAGTACTTC. It encodes CASSYSYLGGRETQYF. The chain links TRBV6-6 to TRBJ2-5; D is perhaps TRBD1 or TRBD2 (6 bases each). The germline V gene has CDR1 MNHNY and CDR2 SVGAGI (reference sequence). Trimming took off 0 bases at V and 5 bases at J, with 16 bases between the two ends. CDR3 length equals 16 residues.

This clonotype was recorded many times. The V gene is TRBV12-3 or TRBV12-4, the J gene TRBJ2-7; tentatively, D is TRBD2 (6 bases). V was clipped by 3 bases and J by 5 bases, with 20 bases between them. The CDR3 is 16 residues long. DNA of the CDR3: TGTGCCAGCAGTTTTCAACTGGGACTCCGTCACCACGAGCAGTACTTC. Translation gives CASSFQLGLRHHEQYF.

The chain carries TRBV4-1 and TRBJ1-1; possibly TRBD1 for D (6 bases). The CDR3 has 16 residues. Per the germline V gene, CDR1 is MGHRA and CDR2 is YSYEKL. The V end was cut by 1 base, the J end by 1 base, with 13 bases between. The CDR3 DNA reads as TGCGCCAGCAGCCAAGGCATGACAGGAGGGAACACTGAAGCTTTCTTT. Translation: CASSQGMTGGNTEAFF.

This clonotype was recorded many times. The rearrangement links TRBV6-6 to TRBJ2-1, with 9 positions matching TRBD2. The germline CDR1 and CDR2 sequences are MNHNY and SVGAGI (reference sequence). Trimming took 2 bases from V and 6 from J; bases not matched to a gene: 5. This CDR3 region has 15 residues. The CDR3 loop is CASSYTGLATNEQFF. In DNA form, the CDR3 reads TGTGCCAGCAGTTACACTGGACTAGCGACCAATGAGCAGTTCTTC.

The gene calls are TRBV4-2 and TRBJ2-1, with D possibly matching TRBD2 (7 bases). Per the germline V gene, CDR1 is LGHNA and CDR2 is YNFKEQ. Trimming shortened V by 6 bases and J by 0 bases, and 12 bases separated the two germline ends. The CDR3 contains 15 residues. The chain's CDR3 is CASRLGGASYNEQFF. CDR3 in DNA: TGTGCCAGCAGACTTGGGGGGGCCTCCTACAATGAGCAGTTCTTC.

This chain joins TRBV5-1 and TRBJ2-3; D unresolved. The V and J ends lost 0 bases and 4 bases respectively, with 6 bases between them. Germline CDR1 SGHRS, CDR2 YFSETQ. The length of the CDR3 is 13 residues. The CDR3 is CASSLGQADTQYF. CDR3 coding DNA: TGCGCCAGCAGCTTGGGGCAGGCAGATACGCAGTATTTT. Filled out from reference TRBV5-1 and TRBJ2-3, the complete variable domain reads KAGVTQTPRYLIKTRGQQVTLSCSPISGHRSVSWYQQTPGQGLQFLFEYFSETQRNKGNFPGRFSGRQFSNSRSEMNVSTLELGDSALYLCASSLGQADTQYFGPGTRLTVL.

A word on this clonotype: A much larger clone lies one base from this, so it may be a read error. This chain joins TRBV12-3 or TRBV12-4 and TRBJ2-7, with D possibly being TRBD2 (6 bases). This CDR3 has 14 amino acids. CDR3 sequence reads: CANSHQEGGREQYF. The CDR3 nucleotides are TGTGCCAACAGTCACCAGGAAGGAGGGAGAGAGCAGTACTTC.

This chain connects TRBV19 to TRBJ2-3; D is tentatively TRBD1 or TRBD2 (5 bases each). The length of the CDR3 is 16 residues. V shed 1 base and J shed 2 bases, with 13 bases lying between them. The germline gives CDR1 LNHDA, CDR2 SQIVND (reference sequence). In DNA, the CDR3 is TGTGCCAGTAGTATAGCGGGGCGGCTGCACACAGATACGCAGTATTTT. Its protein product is CASSIAGRLHTDTQYF.

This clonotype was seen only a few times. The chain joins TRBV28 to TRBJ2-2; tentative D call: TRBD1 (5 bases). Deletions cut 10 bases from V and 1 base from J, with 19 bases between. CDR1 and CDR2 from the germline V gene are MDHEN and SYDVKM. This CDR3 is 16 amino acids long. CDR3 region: CATTRSGRVNTGELFF. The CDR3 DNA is TGTGCCACCACCCGGTCGGGCAGGGTGAACACCGGGGAGCTGTTTTTT.

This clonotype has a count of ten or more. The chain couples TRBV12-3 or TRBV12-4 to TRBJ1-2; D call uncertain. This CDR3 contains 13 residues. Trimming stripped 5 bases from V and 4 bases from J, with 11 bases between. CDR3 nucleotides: TGTGCCAGCAGTCAGACGACTGGCTATGGCTACACCTTC. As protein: CASSQTTGYGYTF.

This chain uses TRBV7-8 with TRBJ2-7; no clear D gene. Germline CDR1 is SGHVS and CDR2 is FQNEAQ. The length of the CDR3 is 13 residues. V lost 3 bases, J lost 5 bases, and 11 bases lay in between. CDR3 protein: CASSLGRTNEQYF. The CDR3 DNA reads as TGTGCCAGCAGCTTGGGCAGGACGAACGAGCAGTACTTC.

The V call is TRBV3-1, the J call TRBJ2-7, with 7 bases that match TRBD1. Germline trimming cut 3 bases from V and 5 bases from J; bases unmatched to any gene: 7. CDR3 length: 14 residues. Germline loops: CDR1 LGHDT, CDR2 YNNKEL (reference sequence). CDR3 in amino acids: CASSQSRGRHEQYF. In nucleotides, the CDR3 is TGTGCCAGCAGCCAGTCCAGGGGGAGACACGAGCAGTACTTC.

As DNA, the CDR3 is TGTGCCAGCAGCCAAGTTCCCTGGGACAGGGCAACCGAAGCTTTCTTT. It is translated as CASSQVPWDRATEAFF. The V call is TRBV3-1, the J call TRBJ1-1; 9 bases align to TRBD1. Germline trimming cut 1 base from V and 8 bases from J; bases unmatched to any gene: 11. Germline V lookup: CDR1 LGHDT, CDR2 YNNKEL (reference sequence). CDR3 length: 16 amino acids.

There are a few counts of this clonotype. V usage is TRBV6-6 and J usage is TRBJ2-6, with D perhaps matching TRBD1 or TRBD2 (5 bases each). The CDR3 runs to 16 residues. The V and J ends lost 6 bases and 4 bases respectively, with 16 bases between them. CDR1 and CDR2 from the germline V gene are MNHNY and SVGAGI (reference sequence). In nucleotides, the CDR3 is TGTGCCAGCAGCCGGGGACGGCTGACAGGGGCCAACGTCCTGACTTTC. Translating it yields CASSRGRLTGANVLTF.

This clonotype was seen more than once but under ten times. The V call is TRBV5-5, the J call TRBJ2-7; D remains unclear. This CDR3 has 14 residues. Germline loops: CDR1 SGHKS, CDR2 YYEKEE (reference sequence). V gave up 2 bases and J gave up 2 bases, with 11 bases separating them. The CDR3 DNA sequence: TGTGCCAGCAGCTTCGGGCTTCCCACCTACGAGCAGTACTTC. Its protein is CASSFGLPTYEQYF.

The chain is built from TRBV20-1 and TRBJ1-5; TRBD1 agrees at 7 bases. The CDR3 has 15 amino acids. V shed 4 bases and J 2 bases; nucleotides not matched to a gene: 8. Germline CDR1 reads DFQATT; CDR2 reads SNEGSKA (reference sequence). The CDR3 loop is CSATDRARRNQPQHF. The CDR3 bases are TGCAGTGCTACCGACAGGGCTCGGCGCAATCAGCCCCAGCATTTT.